This TCR beta chain stems from a study of early T cells in non-severe SARS-CoV-2 infection (dated by TCRdb to the early 2020s). Broadly, across the study: Because TCR sequencing was done on bulk RNA from unsorted whole blood, the alpha and beta chains could not be paired. Broad study findings and their caveats: VDJdb matching was skewed toward anti-spike CD8 responses and likely underestimated virus-specific expansions by missing private and CD4 specificities.

For CDR1 and CDR2, the germline V gene lists SGHDT and YYEEEE. The CDR3 runs 14 amino acids, cysteine and phenylalanine included. Only the CDR3 region is kept as DNA, spanning 42 bases read in frame from base 1. V and J are trimmed by 4 bases and 5 bases, and the gene matches miss 9 bases of the junction. This clonotype was counted ten times or more. It has no known antigen specificity. Per-nucleotide qualities are absent, and no much larger clonotype sits a single base away. The library was made by 5' RACE. These reads were obtained on a NextSeq 500. To correct for sequencing error and PCR bias, the TCR library protocol tagged individual cDNA molecules with unique molecular identifiers. Sequencing covered both TCR alpha and beta chains, and within each sample the abundances of alpha and beta sequences were tightly co-correlated. The original methods were these. Decombinator V4 was used to annotate TCR sequences for V gene, J gene and CDR3. TCRs were defined as expanded if a significant change between any two time points was detected under a Poisson model with p below 0.0001. TCR abundances were normalised to the total number of TCRs sequenced in each sample and reported as counts per million. MAIT TCRs were defined by TRAV1-2 paired with TRAJ12, TRAJ20 or TRAJ33, and iNKT TCRs by TRAV10 paired with TRAJ18. VDJdb, accessed 1 November 2021, was searched for CMV, EBV and SARS-CoV-2 annotated TCRs, excluding TCRs annotated for multiple antigens. TCRdb trimmed the raw reads at Q25, called clones with MiXCR and kept productive beta chains. Each CDR3 protein appears once, grouped with its most common genes and DNA. For this entry, the V and J calls and clone size follow TCRdb and not the study's own pipeline. This sample lists 30,000 to 35,000 distinct CDR3 sequences; about 6.5% were detected once. Around 7.1% of the sample is held by the ten biggest clonotypes.

Set within a cohort of healthcare workers in London, UK, this nested case-control study involved weekly PCR testing of nasopharyngeal swabs along with blood sampling. Healthcare workers were recruited between 23 and 31 March 2020, during the week of the UK lockdown, and were followed weekly for up to about 15 weeks. The sequence came from an adult who was a healthcare worker with PCR-confirmed SARS-CoV-2 infection or an uninfected control (not recorded which). The sequencing sample was made of whole blood. The rearrangement joined TRBV5-6 to TRBJ2-7; 7 central bases correspond to TRBD2. Here is the DNA: TGTGCCAGCAGCACAAGGACTAGGATTAACGAGCAGTACTTC. Translated, this gives CASSTRTRINEQYF.